The 4 T cell receptor beta chains below all came from one sample that was sequenced in a study of spatial heterogeneity in lung cancer. Their antigens remain unidentified. MiXCR was run by TCRdb on the 5' RACE reads, yielding one entry per CDR3 protein. The sample holds several thousand distinct CDR3 sequences, roughly 10% seen once. Specified time point: sample taken at primary tumor resection. Points from the study as a whole: Counts of expanded intratumoral alpha and beta TCRs tracked tumor mutation counts.

The specimen was lung tumor tissue, collected at surgery. Receptor source: a female donor with early-stage non-small cell lung cancer.

CDR3 protein: CASRPQGAKWTGELFF. CDR3 DNA: TGTGCCAGCAGGCCTCAGGGGGCGAAGTGGACCGGGGAGCTGTTTTTT. The chain joins TRBV5-8 to TRBJ2-2; the match to TRBD1 covers 8 bases. The V gene's germline CDR1 is SGHTS and CDR2 YDEGEE. The CDR3 loop spans 16 amino acids. The V gene end was trimmed by 5 bases and the J gene end by 5 bases; junction bases not matched to a gene: 11.

In its sample, this clonotype ranks as medium-sized. The rearrangement uses TRBV12-3 or TRBV12-4 and TRBJ2-3; 8 nucleotides align to TRBD2. V gave up 1 base and J gave up 6 bases; unmatched junction bases: 6. The CDR3 covers 15 residues. The CDR3 region has the DNA TGTGCCAGCAGTTTAGTGAGCGGGGGTGGGGATACGCAGTATTTT. This encodes CASSLVSGGGDTQYF.

The chain has TRBV10-3 and TRBJ1-5; maybe TRBD1 (6 bases). V gave up 5 bases and J gave up 6 bases, with 17 bases separating them. The CDR3 has 15 amino acids. The germline CDR1 and CDR2 sequences are ENHRY and SYGVKD. This CDR3 reads CAISQAAGGGQPQHF. In nucleotides, the CDR3 is TGTGCCATCAGTCAAGCCGCGGGAGGGGGTCAGCCCCAGCATTTT.

This clonotype was observed a few times. This chain joins TRBV24-1 and TRBJ2-1; perhaps TRBD2 as D (7 bases). Germline CDR1 is KGHDR and CDR2 is SFDVKD. V dropped 3 bases and J dropped 5 bases, with 16 bases sitting between them. The CDR3 runs 16 residues. Here the CDR3 DNA reads TGTGCCACCAGTGATAATTCGGGGGGCCTAGACAATGAGCAGTTCTTC. Protein product: CATSDNSGGLDNEQFF.